These 32 T cell receptor beta chains were sequenced from one sample in a study of cytomegalovirus exposure and HLA in healthy donors. The primer mix had 60 Vbeta and 13 Jbeta primers. TCRdb keeps only in-frame clones here, not all; method: immunoSEQ multiplex PCR. Among about 170,000 clones listed, 60% to 80% were seen once. Sequenced input: PBMCs. Receptor source: a man aged 40-49 years in good health and CMV-seropositive.

The CDR3 here is CASNEASGNTGELFF. The CDR3 region has the DNA TGTGCCAGCAATGAGGCTAGCGGGAACACCGGGGAGCTGTTTTTT. V gene TRBV2 combines with J gene TRBJ2-2; 7 bases match TRBD2. Germline V CDR1 and CDR2: SNHLY, FYNNEI. Unmatched junction bases numbered 6, after V lost 7 bases and J lost 1 base. The CDR3 extends over 15 amino acids.

The rearrangement uses TRBV5-1 and TRBJ2-3; TRBD2 might be the D (5 bases). The CDR3 totals 15 residues. Germline V gives CDR1 SGHRS, CDR2 YFSETQ. V lost 5 bases and J lost 3, with 16 bases in between. The CDR3 DNA is TGCGCCAGCAGGACTGGGAGTTCGATAACAGATACGCAGTATTTT. This codes for CASRTGSSITDTQYF.

With respect to this clone: One junction end does not reproduce the germline sequence, and a read error may be involved. Within the sample, other DNA sequences also encode this same CDR3. The chain joins TRBV5-1 to TRBJ2-3; 8 bases agree with TRBD2. The germline gives CDR1 SGHRS, CDR2 YFSETQ. CDR3 size: 17 residues. The CDR3 protein is CASSARLSGSPTDTQYF. The CDR3 DNA sequence: TGCGCCAGCAGCGCCCGACTGAGCGGGAGCCCCACAGATACACAGTATTTT.

V gene TRBV11-2 combines with J gene TRBJ2-7; D unresolved. Germline-derived CDR1 and CDR2 are SGHAT and FQNNGV. V gave up 5 bases and J gave up 0 bases, with 20 bases separating them. This CDR3 has 17 residues. CDR3 region: CASSPTSLRLSSYEQYF. The CDR3 DNA reads TGTGCCAGCAGCCCGACCTCCTTGCGGTTGAGCTCCTACGAGCAGTACTTC.

This chain connects TRBV5-1 to TRBJ2-2; 8 nucleotides line up with TRBD1. CDR3 length: 15 amino acids. The ends lost 0 bases at V and 6 bases at J; junction bases unmatched: 4. Germline lookup yields CDR1 SGHRS and CDR2 YFSETQ. In DNA form, the CDR3 reads TGCGCCAGCAGCTTGGACAGGGGGTACCCCGGGGAGCTGTTTTTT. This gives the protein CASSLDRGYPGELFF.

There are a few counts of this clone. This chain links TRBV12-5 with TRBJ2-7; D gene unclear. The CDR3 contains 11 residues. CDR1 is LGHNT and CDR2 is FRNRAP in the germline V gene. V lost 3 bases and J 5 bases, leaving 5 bases between the germline ends. The CDR3 spells CASGFLDEQYF. CDR3 coding DNA: TGTGCTAGTGGTTTTCTCGACGAGCAGTACTTC.

The chain is built from TRBV28 and TRBJ1-5; D remains unclear. The V gene lost 6 bases and the J gene lost 4 bases, with 7 bases spanning the gap. Looked up from germline, CDR1 is MDHEN and CDR2 is SYDVKM. The CDR3 is made up of 12 amino acids. The CDR3 loop reads CASRSENQPQHF. Here the CDR3 DNA reads TGTGCCAGCAGAAGTGAGAATCAGCCCCAGCATTTT.

The rearrangement links TRBV7-9 to TRBJ2-3; the match to TRBD2 covers 9 bases. This CDR3 region has 16 residues. V shed 5 bases and J 2 bases; nucleotides not matched to a gene: 8. The germline V gene encodes CDR1 SEHNR and CDR2 FQNEAQ (reference sequence). The CDR3 region has the DNA TGTGCCAGCAGCCCTCGTGGGACTAGCACCACAGATACGCAGTATTTT. It codes for CASSPRGTSTTDTQYF. Using reference TRBV7-9 and TRBJ2-3 for the parts outside the CDR3, the full variable domain is DTGVSQNPRHKITKRGQNVTFRCDPISEHNRLYWYRQTLGQGPEFLTYFQNEAQLEKSRLLSDRFSAERPKGSFSTLEIQRTEQGDSAMYLCASSPRGTSTTDTQYFGPGTRLTVL.

The CDR3 DNA is TGTGCCAGCAAGAGGCGGGAGGGCCAAGAGACCCAGTACTTC. Amino acids: CASKRREGQETQYF. The V gene is TRBV2, the J gene TRBJ2-5; TRBD2 aligns across 9 bases. Germline V gene data show CDR1 as SNHLY and CDR2 as FYNNEI. After removal of 7 bases from V and 1 base from J, the junction contained 4 bases not matched to a gene. The CDR3 contains 14 residues. Full variable domain (remainder filled in from reference TRBV2 and TRBJ2-5): EPEVTQTPSHQVTQMGQEVILRCVPISNHLYFYWYRQILGQKVEFLVSFYNNEISEKSEIFDDQFSVERPDGSNFTLKIRSTKLEDSAMYFCASKRREGQETQYFGPGTRLLVL.

The CDR3 spells CANFAGTSGGSYSTDTQYF. The CDR3 DNA is TGTGCCAACTTTGCCGGGACTAGCGGGGGGTCTTATAGCACAGATACGCAGTATTTT. The chain uses TRBV2 and TRBJ2-3, with 15 bases that match TRBD2. Germline CDR1 is SNHLY and CDR2 is FYNNEI. The V gene end was trimmed by 10 bases and the J gene end by 0 bases; junction bases not matched to a gene: 14. This CDR3 has 19 residues.

DNA of the CDR3: TGTGCCAGCAGTTATAGTGAAAAACTGTTTTTT. Its protein product is CASSYSEKLFF. The rearrangement links TRBV28 to TRBJ1-4; no reliable D call. V lost 4 bases and J lost 7, with 4 bases in between. The CDR3 covers 11 residues. The germline CDR1 and CDR2 sequences are MDHEN and SYDVKM.

The gene calls are TRBV5-1 and TRBJ2-7; 9 bases fit TRBD1. The V and J ends lost 4 bases and 6 bases, in that order; junction bases with no gene match: 11. The CDR3 consists of 15 residues. Germline V gene sequence: CDR1 SGHRS, CDR2 YFSETQ. Here the CDR3 DNA reads TGCGCCAGCAGCGGGACCGGGACAGGGCTAAGCGAGCAGTACTTC. It yields the protein CASSGTGTGLSEQYF. Using reference TRBV5-1 and TRBJ2-7 for the parts outside the CDR3, the full variable domain is KAGVTQTPRYLIKTRGQQVTLSCSPISGHRSVSWYQQTPGQGLQFLFEYFSETQRNKGNFPGRFSGRQFSNSRSEMNVSTLELGDSALYLCASSGTGTGLSEQYFGPGTRLTVT.

The V call is TRBV5-1, the J call TRBJ2-1; possible D gene TRBD2, 5 bases. Germline CDR1 is SGHRS and CDR2 is YFSETQ. The CDR3 has 14 amino acids. The V end lost 2 bases, the J end lost 5 bases, and 11 bases lay between the germline ends. The CDR3 coding sequence is TGCGCCAGCAGCTTAACTAGTCAGGACAATGAGCAGTTCTTC. This sequence encodes CASSLTSQDNEQFF.

This clone was recorded a few times. The CDR3 sequence: CSARPGPEQYF. CDR3 DNA: TGCAGTGCTAGACCAGGGCCCGAGCAGTACTTC. The chain joins TRBV20-1 to TRBJ2-7; TRBD1 might be the D (5 bases). The ends were cut back, 2 bases at V and 6 bases at J, with 8 bases in the middle. This CDR3 region has 11 residues. Germline-derived CDR1 and CDR2 are DFQATT and SNEGSKA (reference sequence).

This chain links TRBV27 with TRBJ2-7, with a possible D match to TRBD1 (5 bases). From germline, CDR1 is MNHEY and CDR2 SMNVEV (reference sequence). The CDR3 covers 14 residues. V lost 5 bases, J lost 1 base, and 12 bases lay in between. In DNA form, the CDR3 reads TGTGCCAGCAGTCCACGGACACCTTCCTACGAGCAGTACTTC. This sequence encodes CASSPRTPSYEQYF.

The CDR3 region has the DNA TGTGCCAGCAGCTTGGGGATAGCGGGAGGGGACTACGAGCAGTACTTC. Translated, it gives CASSLGIAGGDYEQYF. V is TRBV5-4 and J is TRBJ2-7; 11 nucleotides line up with TRBD2. CDR3 length: 16 residues. Looked up from germline, CDR1 is SGHNT and CDR2 is YYREEE (reference sequence). V was pared by 0 bases and J by 3 bases, with 5 bases of the junction left unmatched.

CDR3 nucleotide sequence: TGCAGTGCGCCTCAGGCGATTGAAGCTTTCTTT. Translating it yields CSAPQAIEAFF. The chain is built from TRBV20-1 and TRBJ1-1; D unresolved. V lost 6 bases, J lost 7 bases, and 12 bases lay in between. Germline CDR1 DFQATT, CDR2 SNEGSKA (reference sequence). The CDR3 spans 11 residues.

The chain couples TRBV5-4 to TRBJ2-3; D is unclear. This CDR3 contains 12 residues. V gave up 5 bases and J gave up 4 bases, with 8 bases separating them. CDR1 and CDR2 from the germline V gene are SGHNT and YYREEE (reference sequence). The CDR3 sequence is CASRLGSDTQYF. In DNA form, the CDR3 reads TGTGCCAGCAGACTGGGCTCAGATACGCAGTATTTT.

The chain recombines TRBV19 with TRBJ2-2, with 7 bases aligning to TRBD1. The V and J ends lost 5 bases and 2 bases, in that order; junction bases with no gene match: 5. Germline CDR1 LNHDA, CDR2 SQIVND (reference sequence). The CDR3 sequence is 15 residues long. This chain's CDR3 is CASSARTGNTGELFF. Written as DNA, the CDR3 is TGTGCCAGTAGTGCCAGGACAGGAAACACCGGGGAGCTGTTTTTT. The variable domain in full, with the rest retrieved from reference TRBV19 and TRBJ2-2, is DGGITQSPKYLFRKEGQNVTLSCEQNLNHDAMYWYRQDPGQGLRLIYYSQIVNDFQKGDIAEGYSVSREKKESFPLTVTSAQKNPTAFYLCASSARTGNTGELFFGEGSRLTVL.

This chain joins TRBV5-4 and TRBJ2-5, with TRBD1 as a possible D gene (6 bases). The CDR3 runs 13 residues. V was pared by 2 bases and J by 2 bases, with 7 bases between. CDR1 SGHNT and CDR2 YYREEE come from the germline V gene (reference sequence). This CDR3 is CASSLQGQETQYF. The CDR3 DNA follows: TGTGCCAGCAGCTTACAGGGACAAGAGACCCAGTACTTC. The full variable domain, in which reference TRBV5-4 and TRBJ2-5 provide the parts outside the CDR3, is ETGVTQSPTHLIKTRGQQVTLRCSSQSGHNTVSWYQQALGQGPQFIFQYYREEENGRGNFPPRFSGLQFPNYSSELNVNALELDDSALYLCASSLQGQETQYFGPGTRLLVL.

The table lists this clone with a count of one. The rearrangement uses TRBV6-5 and TRBJ2-7, with 8 bases fitting TRBD1. CDR3 length equals 14 residues. The ends lost 6 bases at V and 0 bases at J; junction bases unmatched: 4. Germline lookup yields CDR1 MNHEY and CDR2 SVGAGI. The CDR3 DNA is TGTGCCAGCAGACCGGGACAGGCCTCCTACGAGCAGTACTTC. This gives the protein CASRPGQASYEQYF.

The chain combines TRBV6-1 with TRBJ1-4; 11 nucleotides align to TRBD1. Germline loops: CDR1 MNHNS, CDR2 SASEGT. The CDR3 spans 17 residues. The V gene end was trimmed by 3 bases and the J gene end by 3 bases; junction bases not matched to a gene: 6. The CDR3 nucleotides read TGTGCCAGCAGTGAGGGGACAGGGGGTTTTGCTAATGAAAAACTGTTTTTT. Amino acids: CASSEGTGGFANEKLFF.

The CDR3 is CASSLSRNRGLPSEQYF. CDR3 sequence (DNA): TGTGCCAGCAGTTTATCACGGAACAGGGGCTTACCCTCCGAGCAGTACTTC. The chain carries TRBV27 and TRBJ2-7, with TRBD1 matching over 7 bases. Germline V gene sequence: CDR1 MNHEY, CDR2 SMNVEV (reference sequence). J lost 6 bases, V lost 0 bases, and 14 bases had no gene match. This CDR3 is 17 amino acids long.

The chain couples TRBV15 to TRBJ2-5; D uncertain. Trimming removed 0 bases at V and 2 bases at J, with 7 bases between. The CDR3 spans 14 residues. CDR1 and CDR2 (germline): LNHNV, YYDKDF (reference sequence). The CDR3 here is CATSRDFGQETQYF. CDR3 nucleotide sequence: TGTGCCACCAGCAGAGATTTCGGTCAAGAGACCCAGTACTTC.

This chain links TRBV6-5 with TRBJ2-1; possibly TRBD1 for D (5 bases). Germline CDR1 and CDR2: MNHEY and SVGAGI. CDR3 size: 13 residues. Trimming cost V 2 bases and J 6 bases, with 8 bases left between them. The CDR3: CASSYNRGNEQFF. CDR3 in DNA: TGTGCCAGCAGTTACAATAGGGGCAATGAGCAGTTCTTC.

This chain joins TRBV21-1 and TRBJ1-2; TRBD1 was called by the table and not checked on the DNA. TRBV21-1 is termed a pseudogene. There are 12 residues in the CDR3. CDR3 residues: CASPGTDGGYTF. In DNA, the CDR3 is TGTGCCAGCCCCGGGACAGATGGGGGCTACACCTTC.

The chain is built from TRBV14 and TRBJ2-5; tentative D call: TRBD2 (6 bases). In germline, CDR1 is SGHDN, CDR2 FVKESK. Trimming took 4 bases from V and 5 from J, leaving 8 bases between them. The CDR3 is made up of 12 amino acids. CDR3 sequence (DNA): TGTGCCAGCAGCCGCGGGGCGGAGACCCAGTACTTC. Translated: CASSRGAETQYF. Combining the CDR3 with reference TRBV14 and TRBJ2-5 gives the whole variable domain EAGVTQFPSHSVIEKGQTVTLRCDPISGHDNLYWYRRVMGKEIKFLLHFVKESKQDESGMPNNRFLAERTGGTYSTLKVQPAELEDSGVYFCASSRGAETQYFGPGTRLLVL.

The genes are TRBV5-1 and TRBJ2-7, with a possible D match to TRBD2 (5 bases). CDR3 length: 13 amino acids. The V and J ends lost 8 bases and 7 bases respectively, with 19 bases between them. Germline V lookup: CDR1 SGHRS, CDR2 YFSETQ. The CDR3 DNA reads as TGCGCCAGAAAGGAGGCTAGACTGGGAGAGCAGTACTTC. This gives the protein CARKEARLGEQYF.

Comment on this clone: One junction end does not reproduce the germline sequence, and a read error may be involved. V is TRBV14 and J is TRBJ2-5; TRBD2 agrees at 10 bases. The CDR3 has 16 residues. Germline lookup yields CDR1 SGHDN and CDR2 FVKESK. The CDR3 is CASSQDRRLAGETRYF. The CDR3, as DNA: TGTGCCAGCAGCCAAGATCGGAGGCTAGCGGGAGAGACCCGGTACTTC.

This clone was seen a handful of times. The chain is built from TRBV6-5 and TRBJ2-2; D is perhaps TRBD2 (5 bases). The CDR3 is 15 amino acids. V was shortened by 2 bases and J by 1 base, with 8 bases between the two germline ends. Germline V gene lookup returns CDR1 MNHEY and CDR2 SVGAGI. The CDR3 here is CASSYGLMNTGELFF. The CDR3 nucleotides are TGTGCCAGCAGTTACGGACTGATGAACACCGGGGAGCTGTTTTTT.

With respect to this clone: Other DNA variants within this sample encode the same CDR3. This chain connects TRBV5-1 to TRBJ2-7, with 9 bases identical to TRBD1. Germline lookup yields CDR1 SGHRS and CDR2 YFSETQ. The V segment lost 4 bases and the J segment 3 bases; nucleotides outside the gene matches: 8. CDR3 size: 15 residues. The CDR3 DNA reads as TGCGCCAGCAGCCTCCAGGGACAGGGTCTCTACGAGCAGTACTTC. Its translation is CASSLQGQGLYEQYF. Together with reference TRBV5-1 and TRBJ2-7, the CDR3 gives the full variable domain: KAGVTQTPRYLIKTRGQQVTLSCSPISGHRSVSWYQQTPGQGLQFLFEYFSETQRNKGNFPGRFSGRQFSNSRSEMNVSTLELGDSALYLCASSLQGQGLYEQYFGPGTRLTVT.

V usage is TRBV7-6 and J usage is TRBJ1-3; 10 bases map to TRBD1. The CDR3 has 18 residues. J lost 0 bases, V lost 2 bases, and 7 bases had no gene match. Germline V gene lookup returns CDR1 SGHVS and CDR2 FNYEAQ. For the CDR3, the DNA is TGTGCCAGCAGCTTAACTGCCGGACAGGGGGTCTCTGGAAACACCATATATTTT. Translating it yields CASSLTAGQGVSGNTIYF.